Shown below are 12 T cell receptor beta chains from a single sample sequenced in a study of shared clonotypes between healthy human individuals. Assay used: immunoSEQ multiplex PCR; TCRdb lists only in-frame clones, some missing. The sample consists of some 680,000 clones, 73% of them appearing once. The sequenced sample was memory CD4+ T cells sorted from blood. Subset noted: CD45RA-negative fraction. These TCRs come from a woman in her 30s in good health.

The chain's CDR3 is CASSSGEGSGETQYF. In DNA form, the CDR3 reads TGCGCCAGCAGCTCTGGAGAAGGGAGCGGAGAGACCCAGTACTTC. The chain carries TRBV5-1 and TRBJ2-5; D is possibly TRBD2 (5 bases). V lost 3 bases to trimming and J lost 4 bases, with 16 bases between them. The CDR3 is made up of 15 amino acids. Germline V gene data show CDR1 as SGHRS and CDR2 as YFSETQ.

This clone has a handful of counts. DNA for the CDR3: TGTGCCAGCTCACGACAGACTGCAGACTCCTACAATGAGCAGTTCTTC. Amino acid sequence: CASSRQTADSYNEQFF. The V call is TRBV18, the J call TRBJ2-1, with TRBD1 as a possible D gene (5 bases). The CDR3 loop spans 16 amino acids. CDR1 is KGHSH and CDR2 is LQKENI in the germline V gene. V was shortened by 4 bases and J by 0 bases, with 13 bases between the two germline ends.

The table lists this clone with a count of one. This rearrangement joins TRBV7-6 to TRBJ1-1; D is unclear. The CDR3 runs to 13 residues. V was pared by 4 bases and J by 0 bases, with 6 bases between. Germline loops: CDR1 SGHVS, CDR2 FNYEAQ. The chain's CDR3 is CASSSSLNTEAFF. In nucleotides, the CDR3 is TGTGCCAGCAGCTCCTCCCTGAACACTGAAGCTTTCTTT.

This clone was counted between two and nine times. The chain recombines TRBV2 with TRBJ2-1, with 8 positions matching TRBD2. The ends lost 9 bases at V and 0 bases at J; junction bases unmatched: 13. CDR1 is SNHLY and CDR2 is FYNNEI in the germline V gene. This CDR3 has 17 amino acids. The CDR3 spells CASPGLAGMSSYNEQFF. CDR3 nucleotide sequence: TGTGCCAGTCCTGGACTAGCAGGGATGAGCTCCTACAATGAGCAGTTCTTC.

The chain joins TRBV5-1 to TRBJ2-1; the D call may be TRBD1 or TRBD2 (5 bases each). CDR3 size: 16 residues. Per the germline V gene, CDR1 is SGHRS and CDR2 is YFSETQ. Trimming took off 4 bases at V and 0 bases at J, with 14 bases between the two ends. The CDR3 DNA reads TGCGCCAGCAGCCTAGGGACCCGGAGCTCCTACAATGAGCAGTTCTTC. This sequence encodes CASSLGTRSSYNEQFF. The full variable domain, rest sourced from reference TRBV5-1 and TRBJ2-1, is KAGVTQTPRYLIKTRGQQVTLSCSPISGHRSVSWYQQTPGQGLQFLFEYFSETQRNKGNFPGRFSGRQFSNSRSEMNVSTLELGDSALYLCASSLGTRSSYNEQFFGPGTRLTVL.

CDR3 sequence: CSVNEQFF. CDR3 coding DNA: TGCAGCGTGAATGAGCAGTTCTTC. The chain carries TRBV29-1 and TRBJ2-1; D not certain. This CDR3 is 8 amino acids long. Trimming took off 6 bases at V and 7 bases at J, with 1 base between the two ends. Germline V gene lookup returns CDR1 SQVTM and CDR2 ANQGSEA.

The sample holds a few counts of this clone. The chain combines TRBV7-2 with TRBJ2-7; 8 nucleotides line up with TRBD2. Germline V CDR1 and CDR2: SGHTA, FQGNSA. This CDR3 spans 15 amino acids. V lost 3 bases and J lost 3; bases outside the gene matches: 7. CDR3 region: CASSFGISGSYEQYF. CDR3 coding DNA: TGTGCCAGCAGCTTTGGTATAAGCGGGAGCTACGAGCAGTACTTC. Together with reference TRBV7-2 and TRBJ2-7, the CDR3 gives the full variable domain: GAGVSQSPSNKVTEKGKDVELRCDPISGHTALYWYRQSLGQGLEFLIYFQGNSAPDKSGLPSDRFSAERTGGSVSTLTIQRTQQEDSAVYLCASSFGISGSYEQYFGPGTRLTVT.

The chain recombines TRBV28 with TRBJ2-3, with 8 bases aligning to TRBD1. The CDR3 sequence is 14 residues long. With V trimmed by 6 bases and J by 4 bases, 6 bases remained unmatched. The germline gives CDR1 MDHEN, CDR2 SYDVKM. Here the CDR3 reads CASSDGQGPDTQYF. DNA for the CDR3: TGTGCCAGCAGCGATGGACAGGGCCCAGATACGCAGTATTTT.

The V and J genes are TRBV2 and TRBJ1-3; D not resolved. The CDR3 loop spans 13 amino acids. The V end lost 5 bases, the J end lost 7 bases, and 12 bases lay between the germline ends. In germline, CDR1 is SNHLY, CDR2 FYNNEI. This CDR3 reads CASSSRVGNTIYF. The CDR3 DNA reads as TGTGCCAGCAGTTCCCGAGTAGGGAACACCATATATTTT.

This chain joins TRBV5-1 and TRBJ2-3; TRBD2 is a possible D gene (6 bases). From germline, CDR1 is SGHRS and CDR2 YFSETQ. The CDR3 has 16 residues. Trimming took 3 bases from V and 2 from J, leaving 16 bases between them. CDR3 loop: CASSSRLAEDTDTQYF. CDR3 nucleotides: TGCGCCAGCAGCTCTCGATTAGCGGAAGACACAGATACGCAGTATTTT.

The sample holds one count of this clone. This could be a read error, since a much larger clone is one nucleotide away. The sample contains more than one DNA sequence encoding this CDR3. The chain combines TRBV29-1 with TRBJ2-5; 8 positions agree with TRBD2. The CDR3 is made up of 12 amino acids. After removal of 6 bases from V and 4 bases from J, the junction contained 4 bases not matched to a gene. In germline, CDR1 is SQVTM, CDR2 ANQGSEA. CDR3 in DNA: TGCAGCGTCGATAGCGGGGTAGAGACCCAGTACTTC. Translation gives CSVDSGVETQYF.

This chain connects TRBV7-7 to TRBJ2-5; 8 nucleotides match TRBD1. Trimming removed 5 bases from V and 4 bases from J; junction bases left unmatched: 6. The CDR3 is made up of 14 amino acids. Germline CDR1 is SSHAT and CDR2 is FNYEAQ (reference sequence). The CDR3 DNA reads TGTGCCAGCAGCCGCGGACAGGGATCAGAGACCCAGTACTTC. Protein sequence: CASSRGQGSETQYF.